This entry features one TCR beta chain sequence. The antigen remains unidentified. This sample stems from a study of CD8+ T cells in alopecia areata. Study-level findings and limits: Affected lesional scalp, above all in alopecia totalis/universalis, was more clonal than normal scalp.

In the case of a few patients, the CD4+ cells were sorted into CD25+CD127- cells. Investigators isolated RNA and reverse transcribed it into cDNA to act as the sequencing template. Repertoires were generated with immunoSEQ multiplex PCR, while TCRdb's copy carries only in-frame clones and drops some. Of about 37,000 clones in the sample, around 50% were seen once. The CDR3 extends over 17 amino acids. In germline, CDR1 is SGHTA, CDR2 FQGTGA. V gave up 1 base and J gave up 9 bases, with 22 bases separating them. The chain employs TRBV7-3 and TRBJ2-4, with TRBD2 as a possible D gene (5 bases). This sequence was found in a human donor with alopecia areata. The sample taken for sequencing was CD4+ Tregs sorted from blood. CDR3 loop: CASSLMSPARGLSIQYF. CDR3 coding DNA: TGTGCCAGCAGCTTAATGTCGCCTGCCCGAGGGTTGTCCATTCAGTACTTC.